This T cell receptor (beta chain) was identified during a study of read filtering for tumor transcriptome and immune sequencing. Turning to the study itself: Mean patient age was approximately 66 years, range roughly 40 to 80; over 16 male, around 15 female. Whole-study results and caveats: Compared with RNA-seq, IR-seq gave much higher clonotype depth and reliability.

Molecular barcoded adaptors covering alpha/delta and beta/gamma chains were used on approximately 440 ng RNA. MiXCR, run by TCRdb on the reads, gives a single entry per CDR3 protein. Among more than 70,000 distinct CDR3 sequences listed, approximately 21% were seen once. This CDR3 has 15 amino acids. Germline CDR1 and CDR2: MDHEN and SYDVKM. A note on this clonotype: Its antigen is not known. The CDR3 carries no conserved terminal phenylalanine or tryptophan, so it likely arises from a read error.

The sequence was collected from a donor aged 40 or over with multiple myeloma. J is TRBJ1-4 and V is TRBV28; 11 nucleotides match TRBD1. The sequenced sample consisted of a population of CD138-negative cells sorted from bone marrow. CDR3 protein: CANSLSGQGAYKLFI. The CDR3 nucleotides read TGTGCCAACAGTTTATCCGGACAGGGGGCATATAAACTGTTTATT.